This paragraph reports one TCR beta chain. This CDR3 spans 13 amino acids. Trimming removed 5 bases at V and 7 bases at J, with 14 bases between. CDR1 SEHNR and CDR2 FQNEAQ come from the germline V gene (reference sequence). This sample was taken from a study of response to subunit inactivated influenza vaccine. TCRdb reprocessed the RT-PCR reads via MiXCR and lists one record per CDR3 protein. The repertoire consists of about half a million distinct CDR3 sequences, with 10% to 11% occurring once and the leading ten covering about 12%. This chain links TRBV7-9 with TRBJ1-2; unclear D gene. The sequenced sample was PBMCs from blood, obtained 35 to 45 days after vaccination. This receptor was obtained from a man between 50 and 59 years old who received an inactivated influenza vaccine. Written as DNA, the CDR3 is TGTGCCAGCAGCGCTAATTTACGGGGTGGCTACACCTTC. Its protein product is CASSANLRGGYTF.